What follows are 17 T cell receptor beta chains derived from one specimen sequenced in a study of response to subunit inactivated influenza vaccine. TCRdb re-called the RT-PCR reads with MiXCR, one entry per CDR3 protein. This table holds hundreds of thousands of distinct CDR3 sequences, 12% to 15% found once. Sequenced material: PBMCs from blood, taken less than 15 days before vaccination. These receptors were taken from a man aged 50 to 60 who received an inactivated influenza vaccine.

The rearrangement uses TRBV10-2 and TRBJ2-1; 9 bases are a match to TRBD2. CDR1 WSHSY and CDR2 SAAADI come from the germline V gene. This CDR3 region has 15 residues. V was clipped by 2 bases and J by 7 bases; unmatched bases: 6. Written as DNA, the CDR3 is TGCGCCAGCAGTGAGCCGGCGGGAGGGCTGAATGAGCAGTTCTTC. This gives the protein CASSEPAGGLNEQFF.

The chain joins TRBV5-1 to TRBJ2-5; a possible D gene is TRBD1 (6 bases). The CDR3 has 14 residues. Germline CDR1 reads SGHRS; CDR2 reads YFSETQ. Trimming cost V 3 bases and J 5 bases, with 14 bases left between them. CDR3 coding DNA: TGCGCCAGCAGCTCAGGGGCAGGGTTCGAGACCCAGTACTTC. Its translation: CASSSGAGFETQYF.

This clonotype was seen many times. The chain has TRBV23-1 and TRBJ1-1; D unclear. TRBV23-1 is given ORF status, its function remaining uncertain. V was clipped by 0 bases and J by 5 bases, with 7 bases between them. The CDR3 runs to 13 residues. This chain's CDR3 is CASSQSTRTEAFF. In DNA form, the CDR3 reads TGCGCCAGCAGTCAATCGACTCGTACTGAAGCTTTCTTT.

The chain carries TRBV7-2 and TRBJ1-4; D remains unclear. The CDR3 has 15 amino acids. V was shortened by 0 bases and J by 0 bases, with 5 bases between the two germline ends. Germline V CDR1 and CDR2: SGHTA, FQGNSA. CDR3 nucleotides: TGTGCCAGCAGCTTAGCGCTAGCAACTAATGAAAAACTGTTTTTT. Translated, it gives CASSLALATNEKLFF.

The V gene is TRBV12-3 or TRBV12-4, the J gene TRBJ2-1, with unresolved D. The length of the CDR3 is 13 residues. The V end was cut by 3 bases, the J end by 9 bases, with 12 bases between. CDR3 sequence (DNA): TGTGCCAGCAGTTTTGTAGGCGGAACTGAGCAGTTCTTC. Protein: CASSFVGGTEQFF.

This rearrangement joins TRBV4-1 to TRBJ1-2; 9 bases match TRBD1. V lost 6 bases, J lost 13 bases, and 6 bases stayed unmatched. Germline-derived CDR1 and CDR2 are MGHRA and YSYEKL. The CDR3 loop spans 11 amino acids. The CDR3 DNA follows: TGCGCCAGCAGGGCGACAGGGGGGTTCACCTTC. This gives the protein CASRATGGFTF.

J is TRBJ2-7 and V is TRBV20-1, with D unclear. The CDR3 spans 13 residues. Germline V CDR1 and CDR2: DFQATT, SNEGSKA (reference sequence). The V and J ends lost 0 bases and 6 bases respectively, with 12 bases between them. The CDR3 sequence: CSARDWQTGEQYF. The CDR3 bases are TGCAGTGCTAGAGATTGGCAAACGGGCGAGCAGTACTTC.

The chain combines TRBV5-1 with TRBJ1-6; perhaps TRBD1 as D (6 bases). This CDR3 is built from 16 residues. V was shortened by 0 bases and J by 9 bases, with 16 bases between the two germline ends. CDR1 is SGHRS, CDR2 YFSETQ, per germline. CDR3 sequence (DNA): TGCGCCAGCAGCTTGGAAGGGGGTTTGGTGGGTTCACCCCTCCACTTT. Amino acids: CASSLEGGLVGSPLHF.

V gene TRBV30 combines with J gene TRBJ2-5; 7 bases fit TRBD1. Germline V gene sequence: CDR1 GTSNPN, CDR2 SVGIG (reference sequence). The CDR3 is 15 residues long. V lost 2 bases, J lost 7 bases, and 13 bases stayed unmatched. The CDR3 sequence is CAWSKTSGGMGTQYF. In DNA form, the CDR3 reads TGTGCCTGGAGTAAAACCTCAGGGGGTATGGGGACCCAGTACTTC.

This clonotype came up many times. This rearrangement joins TRBV5-1 to TRBJ2-1; no firm D call. The CDR3 extends over 15 amino acids. The V gene lost 0 bases and the J gene lost 8 bases, with 15 bases spanning the gap. CDR1 is SGHRS, CDR2 YFSETQ, per germline. The CDR3 loop reads CASSLGVGIVDEQFF. As DNA, the CDR3 is TGCGCCAGCAGCTTGGGAGTAGGGATCGTCGATGAGCAGTTCTTC.

CDR3 region: CSASTWTDTDTQYF. The CDR3, as DNA: TGCAGTGCTTCTACCTGGACAGACACAGATACGCAGTATTTT. The chain has TRBV20-1 and TRBJ2-3, with a possible D match to TRBD1 (6 bases). Germline lookup yields CDR1 DFQATT and CDR2 SNEGSKA (reference sequence). The CDR3 loop spans 14 amino acids. Deletions cut 5 bases from V and 2 bases from J, with 14 bases between.

This clonotype has at least ten counts. J is TRBJ2-1 and V is TRBV28; 9 nucleotides agree with TRBD1. From germline, CDR1 is MDHEN and CDR2 SYDVKM. Trimming at V came to 6 bases and at J to 1 base, leaving 4 bases not matched to a gene. This CDR3 comprises 15 residues. CDR3 sequence reads: CASRSGQGSYNEQFF. As DNA, the CDR3 is TGTGCCAGCAGATCAGGACAGGGGTCCTACAATGAGCAGTTCTTC.

This clonotype was seen at least ten times. The junction does not match germline at one end; this may be a read error. This CDR3 reads CASSLEAAGELFF. CDR3 DNA sequence: TGTGCCAGCAGCTTAGAGGCGGCCGGGGAGCTGTTTTTT. This chain links TRBV5-1 with TRBJ2-2; D remains ambiguous. CDR1 is SGHRS and CDR2 is YFSETQ in the germline V gene. The CDR3 contains 13 residues. Filled out from reference TRBV5-1 and TRBJ2-2, the complete variable domain reads KAGVTQTPRYLIKTRGQQVTLSCSPISGHRSVSWYQQTPGQGLQFLFEYFSETQRNKGNFPGRFSGRQFSNSRSEMNVSTLELGDSALYLCASSLEAAGELFFGEGSRLTVL.

This clonotype has a handful of counts. CDR3 residues: CASSPHNTDTQYF. The CDR3 DNA reads as TGTGCCAGCAGTCCGCACAACACAGATACGCAGTATTTT. The V call is TRBV27, the J call TRBJ2-3; D is unresolved. V was cut by 5 bases and J by 2 bases, with 8 bases left in between. Germline V gene lookup returns CDR1 MNHEY and CDR2 SMNVEV (reference sequence). There are 13 residues in the CDR3.

There are a few counts of this clonotype. The chain uses TRBV10-3 and TRBJ2-1; 10 nucleotides agree with TRBD2. Trimming at V came to 2 bases and at J to 5 bases, leaving 6 bases not matched to a gene. The CDR3 spans 16 residues. The germline V gene has CDR1 ENHRY and CDR2 SYGVKD. CDR3 in DNA: TGTGCCATCAGTGAGGCGCGGAGCGGGAGGGACAATGAGCAGTTCTTC. It translates to CAISEARSGRDNEQFF.

This clonotype was seen many times. The genes are TRBV27 and TRBJ2-5, with 7 bases lining up with TRBD1. The trim removed 1 base at V and 1 base at J, leaving 3 bases unmatched. The CDR3 sequence is 15 residues long. Germline V gene sequence: CDR1 MNHEY, CDR2 SMNVEV (reference sequence). CDR3 sequence reads: CASSLLGTVQETQYF. The CDR3 nucleotides read TGTGCCAGCAGTTTATTAGGGACAGTCCAAGAGACCCAGTACTTC.

The gene calls are TRBV6-1 and TRBJ2-1; 7 bases agree with TRBD2. V lost 7 bases to trimming and J lost 7 bases; unmatched junction nucleotides: 13. The germline V gene encodes CDR1 MNHNS and CDR2 SASEGT. This CDR3 is built from 15 residues. The CDR3 sequence: CASTSRRGGGNEQFF. DNA of the CDR3: TGTGCCAGCACCTCGCGGAGGGGCGGGGGTAATGAGCAGTTCTTC.